These 5 T cell receptor beta chains came from one sample sequenced in a study of shared clonotypes between healthy human individuals (TCRdb year 2020). The library came from the immunoSEQ multiplex PCR assay. Entries here come from immuneACCESS through TCRdb and include only in-frame sequences with V and J called. Some clones fail to appear in such tables; in the studies checked, an unresolved V gene covers under half of the shortfall, and the cause of the remainder is unknown. This sample gives about a million clones in total; 77% of them show up just once. The ten largest clonotypes hold 0.89% of the sample. The sequencing input was memory CD4+ T cells from PBMCs. What this sample's cell subset or site label stands for: CD45RA-negative fraction. The source of these receptors is a young man in good health. Some clones in this sample may be carry-over from other donors' samples.

This chain links TRBV30 with TRBJ1-1; D ambiguous. CDR1 is GTSNPN, CDR2 SVGIG, per germline (reference sequence). V was shortened by 5 bases and J by 0 bases, with 7 bases between the two germline ends. The CDR3 contains 12 residues. This chain's CDR3 is CAWAGMNTEAFF. DNA for the CDR3: TGTGCCTGGGCCGGGATGAACACTGAAGCTTTCTTT. Looking up the rest from reference TRBV30 and TRBJ1-1 gives the full variable domain: SQTIHQWPATLVQPVGSPLSLECTVEGTSNPNLYWYRQAAGRGLQLLFYSVGIGQISSEVPQNLSASRPQDRQFILSSKKLLLSDSGFYLCAWAGMNTEAFFGQGTRLTVV.

The chain combines TRBV28 with TRBJ1-5; TRBD1 aligns across 7 bases. The CDR3 is 16 residues long. Per the germline V gene, CDR1 is MDHEN and CDR2 is SYDVKM. The junction had 8 bases not matched to a gene; V was cut back by 2 bases and J by 4 bases. The CDR3 coding sequence is TGTGCCAGCAGTTTACGGACAGGCACACGTAATCAGCCCCAGCATTTT. It codes for CASSLRTGTRNQPQHF. Based on the CDR3 plus reference TRBV28 and TRBJ1-5, the full variable domain is DVKVTQSSRYLVKRTGEKVFLECVQDMDHENMFWYRQDPGLGLRLIYFSYDVKMKEKGDIPEGYSVSREKKERFSLILESASTNQTSMYLCASSLRTGTRNQPQHFGDGTRLSIL.

The V gene is TRBV28, the J gene TRBJ2-5; 7 nucleotides line up with TRBD1. Germline V gene sequence: CDR1 MDHEN, CDR2 SYDVKM. CDR3 length equals 15 residues. With 6 bases clipped from V and 7 bases from J, the junction kept 14 bases outside the gene matches. The CDR3 DNA reads TGTGCCAGCAGGCCCGGACAGGTCCTCTGGAGGACCCAGTACTTC. This encodes CASRPGQVLWRTQYF.

The chain employs TRBV7-3 and TRBJ2-6; D not certain. CDR1 and CDR2 (germline): SGHTA, FQGTGA. This CDR3 comprises 17 residues. Trimming took 2 bases from V and 0 from J, leaving 11 bases between them. The CDR3 bases are TGTGCCAGCAGCTTAGGACCCCCCGGCTCTGGGGCCAACGTCCTGACTTTC. As protein: CASSLGPPGSGANVLTF.

As regards this clone: Germline is not matched at one junction end, which may reflect a read error. The same CDR3 can be traced to other DNA sequences in this sample. The chain uses TRBV10-3 and TRBJ2-2; TRBD2 matches at 10 bases. The CDR3 has 15 residues. The germline V gene has CDR1 ENHRY and CDR2 SYGVKD. CDR3 sequence: CAISLTAGGTGELFF. In nucleotides, the CDR3 is TGCGCCATCAGCCTCACAGCGGGAGGGACCGGGGAGCTGTTTTTT.